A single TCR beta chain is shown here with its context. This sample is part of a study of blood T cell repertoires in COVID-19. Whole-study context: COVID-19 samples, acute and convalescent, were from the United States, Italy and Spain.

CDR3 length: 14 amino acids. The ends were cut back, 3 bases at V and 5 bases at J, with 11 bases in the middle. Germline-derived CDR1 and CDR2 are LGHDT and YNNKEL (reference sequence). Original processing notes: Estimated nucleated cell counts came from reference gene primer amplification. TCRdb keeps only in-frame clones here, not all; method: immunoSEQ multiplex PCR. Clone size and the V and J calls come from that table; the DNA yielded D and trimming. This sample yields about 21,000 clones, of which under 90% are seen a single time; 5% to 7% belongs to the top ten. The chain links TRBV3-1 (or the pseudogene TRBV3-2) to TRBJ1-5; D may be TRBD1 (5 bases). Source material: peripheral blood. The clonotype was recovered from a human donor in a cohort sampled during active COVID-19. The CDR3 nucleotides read TGTGCCAGCAGCCAGCGGGGCGGGGATCAGCCCCAGCATTTT. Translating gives CASSQRGGDQPQHF.